Included here is one TCR beta chain sequence, with context. Its specificity is not known. The investigators reverse transcribed all of the isolated RNA, so they sequenced expressed TCRB transcripts. Profiled with immunoSEQ multiplex PCR; TCRdb holds only in-frame clones, not every one. In the table there are 250,000 to 350,000 clones, roughly 15% of which are singletons. Naive, central memory, regulatory and stem cell-like memory cells within the CD4+ compartment were sorted using CD45RO/CCR7/CD25/CD127/CD95/CD27. In all sorted populations, purity surpassed 95%. This record belongs to a study of beta chain features in type 1 diabetes. Overall study results and limits: Researchers report that Type 1 diabetes patients had moderately but significantly shorter TCRB CDR3s across all four CD4+ subsets. Type 1 diabetes patients had VDJ junctions that carried fewer insertions and more deletions.

Germline V lookup: CDR1 SGHTA, CDR2 FQGNSA. J gave up 4 bases and V 2 bases, and 5 bases lay outside the gene matches. This CDR3 contains 15 residues. The chain uses TRBV7-2 and TRBJ2-1, with 7 bases identical to TRBD2. The sequencing sample was made of central memory CD4+ T cells from blood. The clonotype originates from a man between 25 and 39 years old in good health. CDR3 bases: TGTGCCAGCAGCTTATCGGGACTACTTTACAATGAGCAGTTCTTC. This sequence encodes CASSLSGLLYNEQFF.